The following is a TCR beta chain sequence with its context. This sample is drawn from a study of tissue T cells after allogeneic stem cell transplantation. Study background: Patients with graft-versus-host disease had grafts: several unmodified, three CD34-selected and T-cell-depleted.

Method: immunoSEQ multiplex PCR; TCRdb's copy keeps in-frame clones and lacks some. The table records about 3,600 clones, about 74% of them present only once. J gave up 8 bases and V 7 bases, and 8 bases lay outside the gene matches. The length of the CDR3 is 13 residues. Germline CDR1 LNHDA, CDR2 SQIVND (reference sequence). Enrolled prospectively were adult allogeneic hematopoietic cell transplant recipients whose graft-versus-host disease was steroid-refractory. The chain is built from TRBV19 and TRBJ1-2; TRBD1 agrees at 9 bases. The receptor was isolated from a male patient older than 55 with steroid-refractory graft-versus-host disease after an allogeneic stem cell transplant. A share of the T cells may be of graft donor origin. The material was left colon tissue, obtained at autopsy. The DNA for the CDR3 is TGTGCCAGTACCTCGAGGACAGGGGTAGGCTACACCTTC. Its translation: CASTSRTGVGYTF.